The 4 T cell receptor beta chains below all came from one sample that was sequenced in a study of T cells in localized non-small cell lung cancer. TCRdb's copy holds only in-frame clones and misses some; the assay was immunoSEQ multiplex PCR. Of some 33,000 clones listed, 80% are singletons. The sample was peripheral blood, taken before any cancer treatment. The source is a male donor older than 55 with stage III squamous cell lung carcinoma.

A few counts support this clone. This rearrangement joins TRBV12-5 to TRBJ1-5, with D tentatively TRBD1 (5 bases). This CDR3 comprises 18 residues. Germline V lookup: CDR1 LGHNT, CDR2 FRNRAP. Trimming left V 3 bases short and J 2 bases short, with 20 bases between. This CDR3 reads CASGFSPRGLRGNQPQHF. The DNA of the CDR3 is TGTGCTAGTGGTTTTAGTCCTAGGGGTTTGAGAGGCAATCAGCCCCAGCATTTT.

This chain links TRBV5-8 with TRBJ1-2; TRBD1 matches 9 bases. V lost 4 bases to trimming and J lost 7 bases; unmatched junction nucleotides: 14. This CDR3 is 16 amino acids long. Per germline, CDR1 SGHTS and CDR2 YDEGEE. DNA of the CDR3: TGTGCCAGCAGCCGACAGGGGGGCATCCTATGGAGTGGCTACACCTTC. It is translated as CASSRQGGILWSGYTF.

The sample holds one count of this clone. The V gene is TRBV6-1, the J gene TRBJ2-7; the D is unclear. The length of the CDR3 is 14 residues. The V gene's germline CDR1 is MNHNS and CDR2 SASEGT. Trimming cost V 5 bases and J 4 bases, with 15 bases left between them. The CDR3 sequence is CASSPTSPGYEQYF. In nucleotides, the CDR3 is TGTGCCAGCAGTCCGACGAGCCCTGGGTACGAGCAGTACTTC.

V is TRBV19 and J is TRBJ1-4; no firm D call. Trimming left V 5 bases short and J 0 bases short, with 7 bases between. This CDR3 region has 14 residues. The germline V gene encodes CDR1 LNHDA and CDR2 SQIVND (reference sequence). This CDR3 is CASSSLATNEKLFF. CDR3 coding DNA: TGTGCCAGTAGTTCCCTAGCAACTAATGAAAAACTGTTTTTT.